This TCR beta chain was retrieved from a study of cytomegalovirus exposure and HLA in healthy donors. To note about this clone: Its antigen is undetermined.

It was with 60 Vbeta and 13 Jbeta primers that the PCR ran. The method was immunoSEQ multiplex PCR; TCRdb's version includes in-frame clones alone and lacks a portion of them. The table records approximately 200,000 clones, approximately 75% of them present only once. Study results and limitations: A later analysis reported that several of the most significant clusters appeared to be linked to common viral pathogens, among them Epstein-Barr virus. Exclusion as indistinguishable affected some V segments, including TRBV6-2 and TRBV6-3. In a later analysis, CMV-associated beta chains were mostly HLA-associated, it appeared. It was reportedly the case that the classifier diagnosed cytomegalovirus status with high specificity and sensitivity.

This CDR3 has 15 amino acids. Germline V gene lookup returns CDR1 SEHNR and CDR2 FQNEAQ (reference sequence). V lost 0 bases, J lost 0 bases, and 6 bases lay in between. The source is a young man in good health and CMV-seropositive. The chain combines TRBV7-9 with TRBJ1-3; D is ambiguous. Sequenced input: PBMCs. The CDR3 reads CASSLASGSGNTIYF. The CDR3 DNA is TGTGCCAGCAGCTTAGCGTCGGGCTCTGGAAACACCATATATTTT.